This entry lists 8 T cell receptor beta chains sequenced from one sample in a study of cytomegalovirus exposure and HLA in healthy donors. The primer mix had 60 Vbeta and 13 Jbeta primers. Sequenced by immunoSEQ multiplex PCR; TCRdb stores in-frame clones only, minus some. The sample gives over 120,000 clones, roughly four fifths of which show up once; approximately 9.7% is in the top ten. Material: PBMCs. The source of these receptors is a woman aged 55-70 years in good health and CMV-seropositive.

The gene calls are TRBV7-2 and TRBJ2-3, with 7 bases fitting TRBD1. Per the germline V gene, CDR1 is SGHTA and CDR2 is FQGNSA. The J segment lost 1 base and the V segment lost 3 bases, leaving 7 bases of the junction unmatched. This CDR3 contains 16 residues. The CDR3 protein is CASSLNTGTGTDTQYF. In nucleotides, the CDR3 is TGTGCCAGCAGCTTGAATACCGGGACAGGCACAGATACGCAGTATTTT.

This rearrangement joins TRBV7-6 to TRBJ1-4; D not certain. The V gene lost 3 bases and the J gene lost 8 bases, with 10 bases spanning the gap. The germline CDR1 and CDR2 sequences are SGHVS and FNYEAQ. The CDR3 length is 13 residues. The CDR3 reads CASSFGPGEKLFF. CDR3 nucleotides: TGTGCCAGCAGCTTCGGTCCGGGGGAAAAACTGTTTTTT.

The chain is built from TRBV28 and TRBJ1-1, with TRBD1 matching over 8 bases. Germline V gene lookup returns CDR1 MDHEN and CDR2 SYDVKM. The V segment lost 5 bases and the J segment 4 bases; nucleotides outside the gene matches: 6. The CDR3 consists of 14 residues. CDR3 sequence reads: CASSTAGGFTEAFF. CDR3 DNA: TGTGCCAGCAGTACGGCAGGGGGCTTCACTGAAGCTTTCTTT.

The chain couples TRBV11-2 to TRBJ2-7; no firm D call. The CDR3 has 14 amino acids. Germline lookup yields CDR1 SGHAT and CDR2 FQNNGV. Trimming stripped 3 bases from V and 0 bases from J, with 9 bases between. The CDR3 DNA sequence: TGTGCCAGCAGCTTGTCCAGAGGCTCCTACGAGCAGTACTTC. As protein: CASSLSRGSYEQYF.

This chain connects TRBV4-1 to TRBJ2-7, with 8 bases aligning to TRBD2. V shed 1 base, J shed 5 bases, and the junction held 4 bases outside the gene matches. Germline lookup yields CDR1 MGHRA and CDR2 YSYEKL. The CDR3 runs to 14 residues. CDR3 coding DNA: TGCGCCAGCAGCCAAGTCTCCGGGGGGGACGAGCAGTACTTC. Translating it yields CASSQVSGGDEQYF.

The rearrangement joins TRBV6-5 to TRBJ2-3, with 7 bases fitting TRBD2. This CDR3 comprises 15 residues. Germline CDR1 is MNHEY and CDR2 is SVGAGI. V lost 6 bases to trimming and J lost 4 bases; unmatched junction nucleotides: 10. CDR3 nucleotides: TGTGCCAGCAGAGCGCGGGAGCTCACCTCAGATACGCAGTATTTT. Translated, it gives CASRARELTSDTQYF.

V is TRBV7-6 and J is TRBJ2-7; possibly TRBD2 for D (5 bases). Germline-derived CDR1 and CDR2 are SGHVS and FNYEAQ. Trimming removed 5 bases at V and 5 bases at J, with 13 bases between. This CDR3 has 13 residues. The CDR3 is CASSAPGVNEQYF. The DNA for the CDR3 is TGTGCCAGCAGCGCTCCCGGGGTGAACGAGCAGTACTTC.

The chain links TRBV9 to TRBJ1-3, with D perhaps matching TRBD1 (6 bases). In germline, CDR1 is SGDLS, CDR2 YYNGEE. CDR3 length equals 14 residues. Deletions cut 4 bases from V and 1 base from J, with 9 bases between. Written as DNA, the CDR3 is TGTGCCAGCAGCACTCAGGGGTCTGGAAACACCATATATTTT. This translates into CASSTQGSGNTIYF.